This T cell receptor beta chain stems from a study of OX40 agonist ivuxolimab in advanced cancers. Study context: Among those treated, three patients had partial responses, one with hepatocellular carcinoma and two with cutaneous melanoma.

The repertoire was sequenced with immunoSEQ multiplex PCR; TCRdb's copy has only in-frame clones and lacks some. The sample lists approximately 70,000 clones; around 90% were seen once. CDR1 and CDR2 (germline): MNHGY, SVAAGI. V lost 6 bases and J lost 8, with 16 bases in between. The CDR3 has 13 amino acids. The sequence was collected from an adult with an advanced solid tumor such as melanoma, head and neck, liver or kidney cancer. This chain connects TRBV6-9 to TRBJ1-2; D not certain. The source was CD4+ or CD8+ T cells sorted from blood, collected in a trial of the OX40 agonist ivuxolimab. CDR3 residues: CASRKDGTMGYTF. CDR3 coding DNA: TGTGCCAGCAGAAAAGACGGAACTATGGGCTACACCTTC.